Shown below are 9 T cell receptor beta chains from a single sample sequenced in a study of blood T cell repertoires in COVID-19. Only in-frame clones appear in the TCRdb table, and some are missing; sequencing was by immunoSEQ multiplex PCR. This table holds 9,500 to 15,000 clones, around 83% found once. The source material was peripheral blood. The source of these receptors is a human donor in a cohort sampled during active COVID-19.

The J gene is TRBJ2-1, the V gene TRBV7-9, with D perhaps matching TRBD2 (6 bases). With 5 bases removed from V and 4 bases from J, the gap between germline ends came to 12 bases. Germline CDR1 is SEHNR and CDR2 is FQNEAQ (reference sequence). This CDR3 has 14 residues. The chain's CDR3 is CASSQDYQYNEQFF. In nucleotides, the CDR3 is TGTGCCAGCAGCCAGGACTATCAATACAATGAGCAGTTCTTC.

This clone was seen only once. J is TRBJ2-7 and V is TRBV3-1 (or the pseudogene TRBV3-2); 8 nucleotides match TRBD1. Germline values: CDR1 LGHDT, CDR2 YNNKEL (reference sequence). V shed 5 bases and J 5 bases; nucleotides not matched to a gene: 11. The CDR3 is 15 residues long. The CDR3 sequence is CASSKFRDRPNEQYF. In DNA, the CDR3 is TGTGCCAGCAGCAAGTTCCGGGACAGGCCCAACGAGCAGTACTTC.

This chain uses TRBV30 with TRBJ2-7; weak D call: TRBD2 (5 bases). This CDR3 has 13 residues. The germline V gene has CDR1 GTSNPN and CDR2 SVGIG (reference sequence). The V end lost 4 bases, the J end lost 1 base, and 11 bases lay between the germline ends. CDR3 sequence reads: CAWTNGVSYEQYF. As DNA, the CDR3 is TGTGCCTGGACGAACGGGGTTTCCTACGAGCAGTACTTC. Full variable domain (outside the CDR3, taken from reference TRBV30 and TRBJ2-7): SQTIHQWPATLVQPVGSPLSLECTVEGTSNPNLYWYRQAAGRGLQLLFYSVGIGQISSEVPQNLSASRPQDRQFILSSKKLLLSDSGFYLCAWTNGVSYEQYFGPGTRLTVT.

The chain employs TRBV11-2 and TRBJ2-5, with D possibly matching TRBD2 (6 bases). CDR1 and CDR2 (germline): SGHAT, FQNNGV. The CDR3 is 15 residues long. The germline V and J ends were trimmed by 5 bases and 0 bases, with 13 bases remaining between them. CDR3 region: CASSAEGLHQETQYF. DNA for the CDR3: TGTGCCAGCAGCGCGGAGGGACTGCACCAAGAGACCCAGTACTTC.

This clone appeared once. CDR3 DNA: TGCAGCGTTGATCGGCGGGACGACAATGAGCAGTTCTTC. Translation gives CSVDRRDDNEQFF. The rearrangement links TRBV29-1 to TRBJ2-1, with TRBD2 as a possible D gene (6 bases). V shed 3 bases and J shed 5 bases, with 11 bases lying between them. The V gene's germline CDR1 is SQVTM and CDR2 ANQGSEA. The CDR3 covers 13 residues.

Here the CDR3 reads CASSQDPHGEQYF. The CDR3 region has the DNA TGCGCCAGCAGCCAAGATCCCCACGGCGAGCAGTACTTC. This chain uses TRBV4-3 with TRBJ2-7; D unclear. CDR3 length: 13 residues. Germline assignment: CDR1 LGHNA and CDR2 YSLEER. V was pared by 0 bases and J by 6 bases, with 9 bases between.

The J gene is TRBJ2-3, the V gene TRBV5-1; D gene uncertain. The CDR3 consists of 12 residues. The germline V gene encodes CDR1 SGHRS and CDR2 YFSETQ. V was clipped by 0 bases and J by 6 bases, with 5 bases between them. This CDR3 reads CASSLGGDTQYF. In nucleotides, the CDR3 is TGCGCCAGCAGCTTGGGAGGTGATACGCAGTATTTT.

The chain couples TRBV18 to TRBJ1-3, with TRBD1 identical over 7 bases. Germline CDR1 KGHSH, CDR2 LQKENI. The V gene end was trimmed by 6 bases and the J gene end by 2 bases; junction bases not matched to a gene: 7. The CDR3 has 15 residues. CDR3 in DNA: TGTGCCAGCTCCCCATCGGGACAGACTGGAAACACCATATATTTT. Amino acids: CASSPSGQTGNTIYF.

This chain connects TRBV18 to TRBJ1-4, with D maybe TRBD1 (6 bases). CDR1 KGHSH and CDR2 LQKENI come from the germline V gene. CDR3 length equals 16 residues. With 3 bases removed from V and 0 bases from J, the gap between germline ends came to 11 bases. CDR3 loop: CASSPRQAATNEKLFF. CDR3 DNA: TGTGCCAGCTCACCCAGACAGGCAGCAACTAATGAAAAACTGTTTTTT.